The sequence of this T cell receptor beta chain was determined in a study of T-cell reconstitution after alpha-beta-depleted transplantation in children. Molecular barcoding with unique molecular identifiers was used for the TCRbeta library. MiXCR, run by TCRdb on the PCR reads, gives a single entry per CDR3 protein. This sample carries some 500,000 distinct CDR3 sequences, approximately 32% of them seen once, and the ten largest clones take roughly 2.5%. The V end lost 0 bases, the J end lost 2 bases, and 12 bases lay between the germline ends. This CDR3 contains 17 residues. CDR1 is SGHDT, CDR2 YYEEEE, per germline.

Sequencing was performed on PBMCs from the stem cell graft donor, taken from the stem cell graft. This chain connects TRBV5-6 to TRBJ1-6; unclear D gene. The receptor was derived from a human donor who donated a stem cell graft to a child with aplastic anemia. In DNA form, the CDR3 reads TGTGCCAGCAGCTTGGTATTGGAAACAGCCTATAATTCACCCCTCCACTTT. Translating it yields CASSLVLETAYNSPLHF.